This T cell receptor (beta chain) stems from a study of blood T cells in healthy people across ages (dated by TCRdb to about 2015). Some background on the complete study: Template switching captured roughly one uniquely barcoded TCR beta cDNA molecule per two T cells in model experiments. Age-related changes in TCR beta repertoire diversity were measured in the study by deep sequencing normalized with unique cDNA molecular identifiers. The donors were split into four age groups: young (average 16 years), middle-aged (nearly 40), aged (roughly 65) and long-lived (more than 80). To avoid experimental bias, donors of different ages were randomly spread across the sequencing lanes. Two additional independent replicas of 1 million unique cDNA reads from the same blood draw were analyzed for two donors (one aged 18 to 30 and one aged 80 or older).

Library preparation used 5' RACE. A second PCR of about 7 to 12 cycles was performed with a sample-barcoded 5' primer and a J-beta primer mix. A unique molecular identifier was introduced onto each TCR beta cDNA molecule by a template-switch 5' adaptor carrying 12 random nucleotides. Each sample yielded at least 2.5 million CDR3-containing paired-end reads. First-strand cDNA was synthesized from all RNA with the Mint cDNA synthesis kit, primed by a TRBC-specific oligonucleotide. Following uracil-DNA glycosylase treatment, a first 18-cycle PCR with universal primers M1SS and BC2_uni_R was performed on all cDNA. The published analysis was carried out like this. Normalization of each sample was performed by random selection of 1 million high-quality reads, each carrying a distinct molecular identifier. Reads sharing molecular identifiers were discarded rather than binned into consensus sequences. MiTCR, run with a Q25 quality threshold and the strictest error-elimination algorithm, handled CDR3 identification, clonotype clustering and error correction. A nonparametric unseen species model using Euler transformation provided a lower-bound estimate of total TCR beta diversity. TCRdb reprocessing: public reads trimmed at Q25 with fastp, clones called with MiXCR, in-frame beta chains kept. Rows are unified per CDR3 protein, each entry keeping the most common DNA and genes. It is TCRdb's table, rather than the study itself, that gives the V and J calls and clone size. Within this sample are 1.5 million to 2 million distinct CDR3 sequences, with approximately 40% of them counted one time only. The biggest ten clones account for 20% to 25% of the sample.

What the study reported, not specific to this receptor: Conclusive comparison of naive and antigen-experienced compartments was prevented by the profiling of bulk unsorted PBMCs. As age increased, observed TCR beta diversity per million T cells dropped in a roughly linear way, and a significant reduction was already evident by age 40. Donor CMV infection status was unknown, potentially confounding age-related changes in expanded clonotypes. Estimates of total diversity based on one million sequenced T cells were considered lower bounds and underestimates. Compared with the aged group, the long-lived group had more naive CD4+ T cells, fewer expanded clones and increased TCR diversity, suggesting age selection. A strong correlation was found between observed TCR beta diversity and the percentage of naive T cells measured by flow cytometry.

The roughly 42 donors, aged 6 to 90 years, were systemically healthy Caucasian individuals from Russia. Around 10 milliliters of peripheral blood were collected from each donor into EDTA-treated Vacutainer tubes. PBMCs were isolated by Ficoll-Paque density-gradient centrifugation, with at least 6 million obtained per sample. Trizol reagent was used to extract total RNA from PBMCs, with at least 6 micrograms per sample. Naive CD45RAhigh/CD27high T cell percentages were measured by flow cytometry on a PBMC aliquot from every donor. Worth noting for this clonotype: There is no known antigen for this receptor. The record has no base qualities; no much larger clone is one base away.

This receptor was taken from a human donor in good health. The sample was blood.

The CDR3 is CASSQDVTDNEQFF. Read as DNA, the sequence is TGCGCCAGCAGCCAAGATGTGACAGACAATGAGCAGTTCTTC. Rearrangement joined TRBV4-3 to TRBJ2-1, with a tentative D gene TRBD1 over 5 matching bases. The CDR3, from cysteine to phenylalanine, totals 14 residues. Only the CDR3 part of the read is kept: 42 bases, read in frame from the first base. The germline ends are 8 bases apart after V is trimmed by 0 bases and J by 5 bases. CDR1 is given as LGHNA and CDR2 as YSLEER, both from the germline V gene.